Presented here are 14 T cell receptor beta chains from one specimen sequenced in a study of cytomegalovirus exposure and HLA in healthy donors. PCR was performed using 60 Vbeta and 13 Jbeta primers. Only in-frame clones appear in the TCRdb table, and some are missing; sequencing was by immunoSEQ multiplex PCR. This sample's clone table lists 40,000 to 50,000 clones. Input material: PBMCs. Receptors originate from a woman aged 30 to 39 in good health and CMV-seronegative.

This chain joins TRBV20-1 and TRBJ1-2; no clear D. Trimming shortened V by 6 bases and J by 11 bases, and 10 bases separated the two germline ends. Germline V gene lookup returns CDR1 DFQATT and CDR2 SNEGSKA (reference sequence). The CDR3 is 9 residues long. The CDR3 here is CSANTVYTF. As DNA, the CDR3 is TGCAGTGCCAACACAGTGTACACCTTC.

V is TRBV11-2 and J is TRBJ2-1; D perhaps matches TRBD2 (6 bases). The CDR3 has 12 residues. Germline CDR1 is SGHAT and CDR2 is FQNNGV. Trimming left V 9 bases short and J 7 bases short, with 13 bases between. In nucleotides, the CDR3 is TGTGCCAGTTCCCGCGGGAAGAATGAGCAGTTCTTC. Its protein product is CASSRGKNEQFF.

The chain joins TRBV28 to TRBJ1-5; maybe TRBD1 (5 bases). The germline CDR1 and CDR2 sequences are MDHEN and SYDVKM. This CDR3 is 15 amino acids long. The V end was cut by 2 bases, the J end by 3 bases, with 11 bases between. CDR3 in amino acids: CASSLLDRDNQPQHF. For the CDR3, the DNA is TGTGCCAGCAGTTTACTTGACAGAGACAATCAGCCCCAGCATTTT.

The V gene is TRBV14, the J gene TRBJ2-7, with 9 bases matching TRBD2. The CDR3 runs to 19 residues. The germline CDR1 and CDR2 sequences are SGHDN and FVKESK. After removal of 1 base from V and 4 bases from J, the junction contained 17 bases not matched to a gene. CDR3 DNA sequence: TGTGCCAGCAGCCAAGGGCCGTCAGTGGGCGGGAGGGCCCGGTACGAGCAGTACTTC. It encodes CASSQGPSVGGRARYEQYF. Complete variable domain (other parts from reference TRBV14 and TRBJ2-7): EAGVTQFPSHSVIEKGQTVTLRCDPISGHDNLYWYRRVMGKEIKFLLHFVKESKQDESGMPNNRFLAERTGGTYSTLKVQPAELEDSGVYFCASSQGPSVGGRARYEQYFGPGTRLTVT.

The V gene is TRBV4-1, the J gene TRBJ2-5, with D possibly TRBD2 on 7 matching bases. The germline V gene has CDR1 MGHRA and CDR2 YSYEKL. This CDR3 region has 14 residues. Trimming removed 3 bases at V and 5 bases at J, with 13 bases between. The CDR3, as DNA: TGCGCCAGCAGCCACCCGGGGGGCTGGGAGACCCAGTACTTC. Translating gives CASSHPGGWETQYF.

This chain joins TRBV19 and TRBJ2-2; 10 bases match TRBD2. The CDR3 runs 19 residues. The J segment lost 4 bases and the V segment lost 7 bases, leaving 18 bases of the junction unmatched. Germline CDR1 and CDR2: LNHDA and SQIVND (reference sequence). The CDR3 DNA is TGTGCCAGTACCCTCGTGGCTAGCGGGAGTGGTTGGATCACCGGGGAGCTGTTTTTT. Encoded protein: CASTLVASGSGWITGELFF.

The chain joins TRBV9 to TRBJ2-2; 9 bases map to TRBD2. The V gene end was trimmed by 2 bases and the J gene end by 3 bases; junction bases not matched to a gene: 5. From germline, CDR1 is SGDLS and CDR2 YYNGEE. CDR3 length equals 16 residues. As DNA, the CDR3 is TGTGCCAGCAGCGTCCTAGCGGGGAGCGACACCGGGGAGCTGTTTTTT. Translation gives CASSVLAGSDTGELFF.

This chain joins TRBV5-4 and TRBJ2-7; D is unresolved. CDR1 is SGHNT and CDR2 is YYREEE in the germline V gene (reference sequence). The CDR3 runs 12 residues. Trimming took 4 bases from V and 0 from J, leaving 5 bases between them. This chain's CDR3 is CASSANSYEQYF. The CDR3 DNA reads TGTGCCAGCAGCGCGAACTCCTACGAGCAGTACTTC.

The V gene is TRBV27, the J gene TRBJ2-7, with 7 bases that match TRBD2. Trimming removed 4 bases from V and 0 bases from J; junction bases left unmatched: 6. The CDR3 spans 15 residues. The V gene's germline CDR1 is MNHEY and CDR2 SMNVEV (reference sequence). CDR3 DNA: TGTGCCAGCAGTTCCTCCGGGAGGAGCTCCTACGAGCAGTACTTC. The encoded protein is CASSSSGRSSYEQYF.

The rearrangement links TRBV9 to TRBJ2-2, with 11 positions matching TRBD2. Per the germline V gene, CDR1 is SGDLS and CDR2 is YYNGEE. V trimming: 4 bases; J trimming: 3 bases; junction bases outside the gene matches: 2. This CDR3 has 15 amino acids. CDR3 protein: CASSKGLADTGELFF. In nucleotides, the CDR3 is TGTGCCAGCAGCAAGGGACTAGCGGACACCGGGGAGCTGTTTTTT.

The chain joins TRBV2 to TRBJ1-1, with D unclear. The length of the CDR3 is 12 residues. Germline CDR1 and CDR2: SNHLY and FYNNEI. Trimming cost V 4 bases and J 6 bases, with 9 bases left between them. CDR3 DNA: TGTGCCAGCAGTGTATCGGAGGCTGAAGCTTTCTTT. This encodes CASSVSEAEAFF.

The chain employs TRBV5-1 and TRBJ1-1, with 9 bases that match TRBD1. The CDR3 loop spans 17 amino acids. CDR1 is SGHRS and CDR2 is YFSETQ in the germline V gene. After removal of 3 bases from V and 0 bases from J, the junction contained 9 bases not matched to a gene. The CDR3 coding sequence is TGCGCCAGCAGCTCTGGGACAGGGTTGAGGATGAACACTGAAGCTTTCTTT. It translates to CASSSGTGLRMNTEAFF.

V usage is TRBV20-1 and J usage is TRBJ2-1; maybe TRBD1 (5 bases). V lost 6 bases to trimming and J lost 15 bases, with 18 bases between them. CDR3 length: 11 amino acids. The V gene's germline CDR1 is DFQATT and CDR2 SNEGSKA (reference sequence). In nucleotides, the CDR3 is TGCAGTGCGCCCTTCGTAGGGGAACTGTTCTTC. It encodes CSAPFVGELFF.

The chain carries TRBV30 and TRBJ2-5; D remains ambiguous. The CDR3 contains 12 residues. Germline V gene lookup returns CDR1 GTSNPN and CDR2 SVGIG (reference sequence). With 2 bases removed from V and 5 bases from J, the gap between germline ends came to 9 bases. The DNA of the CDR3 is TGTGCCTGGAGTAACTATCGGGAGACCCAGTACTTC. This translates into CAWSNYRETQYF.